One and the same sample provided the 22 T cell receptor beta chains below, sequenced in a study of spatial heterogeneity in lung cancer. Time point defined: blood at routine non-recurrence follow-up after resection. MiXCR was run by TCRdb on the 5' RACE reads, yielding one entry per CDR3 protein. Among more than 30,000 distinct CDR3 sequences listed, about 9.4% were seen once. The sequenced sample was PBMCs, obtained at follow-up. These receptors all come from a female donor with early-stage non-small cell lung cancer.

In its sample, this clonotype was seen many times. The CDR3 is CASRSDRARDTGELFF. CDR3 DNA: TGTGCCAGCAGGTCTGACAGGGCGCGCGACACCGGGGAGCTGTTTTTT. The chain carries TRBV7-2 and TRBJ2-2; 7 bases agree with TRBD1. This CDR3 comprises 16 residues. Germline loops: CDR1 SGHTA, CDR2 FQGNSA. J was trimmed by 3 bases and V by 6 bases; bases with no gene match: 10. The full variable domain, rest sourced from reference TRBV7-2 and TRBJ2-2, is GAGVSQSPSNKVTEKGKDVELRCDPISGHTALYWYRQSLGQGLEFLIYFQGNSAPDKSGLPSDRFSAERTGGSVSTLTIQRTQQEDSAVYLCASRSDRARDTGELFFGEGSRLTVL.

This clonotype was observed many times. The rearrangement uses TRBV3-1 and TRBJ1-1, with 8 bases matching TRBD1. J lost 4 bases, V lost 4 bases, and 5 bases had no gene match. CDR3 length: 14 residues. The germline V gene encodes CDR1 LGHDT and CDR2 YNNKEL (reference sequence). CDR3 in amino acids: CASSPGQGGTEAFF. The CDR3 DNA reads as TGTGCCAGCAGCCCCGGACAGGGTGGCACTGAAGCTTTCTTT.

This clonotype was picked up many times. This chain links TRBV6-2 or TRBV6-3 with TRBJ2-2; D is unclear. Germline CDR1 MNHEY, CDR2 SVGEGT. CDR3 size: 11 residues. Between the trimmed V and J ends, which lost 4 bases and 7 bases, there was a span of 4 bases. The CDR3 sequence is CASSFRGELFF. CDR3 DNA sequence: TGTGCCAGCAGTTTCCGCGGGGAGCTGTTTTTT.

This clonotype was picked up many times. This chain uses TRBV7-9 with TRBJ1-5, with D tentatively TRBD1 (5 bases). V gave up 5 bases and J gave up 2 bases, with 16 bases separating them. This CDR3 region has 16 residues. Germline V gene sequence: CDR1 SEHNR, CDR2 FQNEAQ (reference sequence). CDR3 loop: CASSKTGGTGNQPQHF. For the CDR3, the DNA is TGTGCCAGCAGCAAAACGGGAGGGACGGGCAATCAGCCCCAGCATTTT.

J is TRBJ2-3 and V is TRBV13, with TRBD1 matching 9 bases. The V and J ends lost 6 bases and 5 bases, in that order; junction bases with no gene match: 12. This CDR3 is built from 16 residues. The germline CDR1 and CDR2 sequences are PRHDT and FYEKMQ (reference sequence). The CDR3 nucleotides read TGTGCCAGCAGATGGACAGGGGAATTGTTGAGAGATACGCAGTATTTT. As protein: CASRWTGELLRDTQYF.

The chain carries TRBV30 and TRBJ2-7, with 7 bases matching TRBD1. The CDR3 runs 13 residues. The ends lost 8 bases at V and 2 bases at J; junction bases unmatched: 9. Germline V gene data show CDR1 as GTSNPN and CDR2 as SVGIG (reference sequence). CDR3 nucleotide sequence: TGTGCCCGGAACCGGGACAGAGCCTACGAGCAGTACTTC. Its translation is CARNRDRAYEQYF.

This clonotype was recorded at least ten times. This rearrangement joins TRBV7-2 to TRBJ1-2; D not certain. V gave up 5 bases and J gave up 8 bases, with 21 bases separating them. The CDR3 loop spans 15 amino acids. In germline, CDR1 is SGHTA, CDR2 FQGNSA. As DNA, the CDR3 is TGTGCCAGCAGCCCATCGACTTTACCCCCATCCGGCTACACCTTC. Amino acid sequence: CASSPSTLPPSGYTF.

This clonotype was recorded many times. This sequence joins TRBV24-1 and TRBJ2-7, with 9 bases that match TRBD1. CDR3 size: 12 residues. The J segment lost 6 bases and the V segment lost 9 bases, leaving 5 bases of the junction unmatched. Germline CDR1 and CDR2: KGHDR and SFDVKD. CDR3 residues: CATGTGPSEQYF. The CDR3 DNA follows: TGTGCCACCGGGACAGGGCCTTCCGAGCAGTACTTC.

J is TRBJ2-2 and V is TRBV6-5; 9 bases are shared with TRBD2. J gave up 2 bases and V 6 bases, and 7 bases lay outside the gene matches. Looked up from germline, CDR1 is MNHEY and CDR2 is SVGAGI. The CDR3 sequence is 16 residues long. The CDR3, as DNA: TGTGCCAGCAGCTGGCGGGGGGGCTCAAACACCGGGGAGCTGTTTTTT. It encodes CASSWRGGSNTGELFF.

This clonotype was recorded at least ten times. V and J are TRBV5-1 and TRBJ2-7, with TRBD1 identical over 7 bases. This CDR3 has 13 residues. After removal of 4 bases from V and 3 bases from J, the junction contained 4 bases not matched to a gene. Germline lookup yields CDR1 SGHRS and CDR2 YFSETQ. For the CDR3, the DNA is TGCGCCAGCAGCCCGGGACAGATCTACGAGCAGTACTTC. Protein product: CASSPGQIYEQYF. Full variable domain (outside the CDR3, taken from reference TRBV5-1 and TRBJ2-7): KAGVTQTPRYLIKTRGQQVTLSCSPISGHRSVSWYQQTPGQGLQFLFEYFSETQRNKGNFPGRFSGRQFSNSRSEMNVSTLELGDSALYLCASSPGQIYEQYFGPGTRLTVT.

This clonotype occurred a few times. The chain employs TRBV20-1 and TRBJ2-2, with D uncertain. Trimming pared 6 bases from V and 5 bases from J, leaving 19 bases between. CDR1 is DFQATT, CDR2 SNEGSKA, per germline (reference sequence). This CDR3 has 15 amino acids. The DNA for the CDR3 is TGCAGTGCGAAGAGCACGAACCTCATAACCGGGGAGCTGTTTTTT. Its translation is CSAKSTNLITGELFF.

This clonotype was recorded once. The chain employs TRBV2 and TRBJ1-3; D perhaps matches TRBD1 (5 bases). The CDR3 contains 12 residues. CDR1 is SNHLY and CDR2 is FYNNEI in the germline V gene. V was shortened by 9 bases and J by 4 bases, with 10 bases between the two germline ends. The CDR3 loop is CARGDVGNTIYF. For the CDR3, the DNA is TGTGCCAGGGGGGACGTCGGAAACACCATATATTTT.

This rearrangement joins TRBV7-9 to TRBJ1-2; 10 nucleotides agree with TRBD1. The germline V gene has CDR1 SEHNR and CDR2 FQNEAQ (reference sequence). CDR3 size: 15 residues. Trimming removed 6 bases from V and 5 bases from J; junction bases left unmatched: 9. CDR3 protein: CASSQSGTGEYGYTF. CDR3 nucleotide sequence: TGTGCCAGCAGTCAATCCGGGACAGGGGAGTATGGCTACACCTTC. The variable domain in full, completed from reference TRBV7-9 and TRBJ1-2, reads DTGVSQNPRHKITKRGQNVTFRCDPISEHNRLYWYRQTLGQGPEFLTYFQNEAQLEKSRLLSDRFSAERPKGSFSTLEIQRTEQGDSAMYLCASSQSGTGEYGYTFGSGTRLTVV.

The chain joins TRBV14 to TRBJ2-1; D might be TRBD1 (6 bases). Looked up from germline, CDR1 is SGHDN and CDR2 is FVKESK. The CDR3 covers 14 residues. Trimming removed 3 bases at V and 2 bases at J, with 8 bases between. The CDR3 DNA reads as TGTGCCAGCAGCCAGGCAGGGGCCTACAATGAGCAGTTCTTC. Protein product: CASSQAGAYNEQFF.

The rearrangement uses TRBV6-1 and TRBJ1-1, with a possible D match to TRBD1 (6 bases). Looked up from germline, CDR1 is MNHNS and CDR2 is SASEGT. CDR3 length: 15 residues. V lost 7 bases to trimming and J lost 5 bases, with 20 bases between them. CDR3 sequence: CASTLPRQVPTEAFF. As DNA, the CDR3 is TGTGCCAGCACCTTACCCCGACAGGTTCCTACTGAAGCTTTCTTT.

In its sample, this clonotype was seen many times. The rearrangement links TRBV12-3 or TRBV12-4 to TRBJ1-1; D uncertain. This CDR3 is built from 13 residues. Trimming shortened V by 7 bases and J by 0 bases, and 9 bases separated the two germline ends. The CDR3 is CASNTGLNTEAFF. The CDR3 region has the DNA TGTGCCAGCAATACCGGTCTGAACACTGAAGCTTTCTTT.

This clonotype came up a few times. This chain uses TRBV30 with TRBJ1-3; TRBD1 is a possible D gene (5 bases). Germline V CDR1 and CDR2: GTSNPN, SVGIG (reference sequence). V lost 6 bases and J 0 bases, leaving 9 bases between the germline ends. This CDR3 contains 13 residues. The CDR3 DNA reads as TGTGCCTGCGGGACGGTCTCTGGAAACACCATATATTTT. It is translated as CACGTVSGNTIYF.

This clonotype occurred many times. The CDR3 spells CASGLVAGKNTEAFF. CDR3 DNA: TGTGCTAGTGGTTTGGTTGCAGGTAAAAACACTGAAGCTTTCTTT. This rearrangement joins TRBV12-5 to TRBJ1-1; D remains ambiguous. Germline V gene data show CDR1 as LGHNT and CDR2 as FRNRAP. The CDR3 is 15 amino acids. The V end was cut by 0 bases, the J end by 2 bases, with 10 bases between.

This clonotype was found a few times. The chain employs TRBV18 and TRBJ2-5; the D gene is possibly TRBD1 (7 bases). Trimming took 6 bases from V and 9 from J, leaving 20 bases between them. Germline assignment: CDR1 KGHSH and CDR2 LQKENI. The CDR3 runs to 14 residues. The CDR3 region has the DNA TGTGCCAGCTCCGGGGGACAGAGGCGTATGGCCCAGTACTTC. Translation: CASSGGQRRMAQYF.

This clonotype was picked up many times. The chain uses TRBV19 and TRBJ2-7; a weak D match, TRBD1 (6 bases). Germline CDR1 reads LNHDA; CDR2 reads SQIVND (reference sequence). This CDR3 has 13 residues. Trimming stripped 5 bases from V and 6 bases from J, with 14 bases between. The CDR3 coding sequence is TGTGCCAGTAGTCTTAGGGGGAACTCCGAGCAGTACTTC. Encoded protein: CASSLRGNSEQYF.

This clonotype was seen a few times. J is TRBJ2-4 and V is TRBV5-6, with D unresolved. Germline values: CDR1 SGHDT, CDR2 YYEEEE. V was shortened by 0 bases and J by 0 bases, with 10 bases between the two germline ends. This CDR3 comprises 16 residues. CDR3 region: CASSLGAGLAKNIQYF. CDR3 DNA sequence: TGTGCCAGCAGCTTGGGCGCAGGTTTAGCCAAAAACATTCAGTACTTC.

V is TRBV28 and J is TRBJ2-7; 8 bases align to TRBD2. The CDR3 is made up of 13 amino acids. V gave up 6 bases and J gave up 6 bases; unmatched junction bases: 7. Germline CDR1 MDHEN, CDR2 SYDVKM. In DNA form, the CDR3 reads TGTGCCAGCAGCCGGGGGGGCATACCCGAGCAGTACTTC. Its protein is CASSRGGIPEQYF.